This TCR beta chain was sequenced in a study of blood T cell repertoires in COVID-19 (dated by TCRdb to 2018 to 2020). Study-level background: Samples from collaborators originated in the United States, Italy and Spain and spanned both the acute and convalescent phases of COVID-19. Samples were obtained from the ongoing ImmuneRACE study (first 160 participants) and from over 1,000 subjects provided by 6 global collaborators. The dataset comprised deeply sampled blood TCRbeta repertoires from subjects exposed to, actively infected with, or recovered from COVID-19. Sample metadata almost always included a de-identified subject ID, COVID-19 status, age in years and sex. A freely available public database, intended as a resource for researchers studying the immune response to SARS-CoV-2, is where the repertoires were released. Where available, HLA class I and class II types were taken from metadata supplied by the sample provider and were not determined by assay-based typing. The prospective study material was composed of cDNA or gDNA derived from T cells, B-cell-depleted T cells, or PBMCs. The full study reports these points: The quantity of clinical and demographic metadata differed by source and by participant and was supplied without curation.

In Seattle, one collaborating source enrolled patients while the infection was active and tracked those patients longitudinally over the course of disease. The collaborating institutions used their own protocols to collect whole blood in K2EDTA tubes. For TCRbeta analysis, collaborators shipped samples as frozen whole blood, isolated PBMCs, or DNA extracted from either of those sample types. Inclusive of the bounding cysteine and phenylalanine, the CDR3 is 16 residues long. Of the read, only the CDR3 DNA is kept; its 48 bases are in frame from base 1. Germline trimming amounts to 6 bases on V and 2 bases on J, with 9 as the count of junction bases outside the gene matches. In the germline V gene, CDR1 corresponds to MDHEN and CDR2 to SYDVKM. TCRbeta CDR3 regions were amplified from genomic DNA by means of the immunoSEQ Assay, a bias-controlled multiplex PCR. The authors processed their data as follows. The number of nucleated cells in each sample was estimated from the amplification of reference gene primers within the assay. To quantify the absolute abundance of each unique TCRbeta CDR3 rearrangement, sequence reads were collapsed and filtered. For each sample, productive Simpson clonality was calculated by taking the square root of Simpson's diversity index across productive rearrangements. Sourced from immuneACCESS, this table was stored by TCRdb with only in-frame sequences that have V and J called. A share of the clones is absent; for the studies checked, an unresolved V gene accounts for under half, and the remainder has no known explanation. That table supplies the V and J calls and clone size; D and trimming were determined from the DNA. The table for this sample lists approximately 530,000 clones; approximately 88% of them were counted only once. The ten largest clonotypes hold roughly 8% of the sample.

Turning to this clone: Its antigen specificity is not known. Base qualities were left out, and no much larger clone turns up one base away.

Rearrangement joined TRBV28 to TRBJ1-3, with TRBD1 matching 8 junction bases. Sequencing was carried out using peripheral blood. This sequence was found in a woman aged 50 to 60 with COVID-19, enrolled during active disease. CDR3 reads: CASSKGTGWTGNTIYF. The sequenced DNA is TGTGCCAGCAGCAAGGGGACAGGCTGGACTGGAAACACCATATATTTT. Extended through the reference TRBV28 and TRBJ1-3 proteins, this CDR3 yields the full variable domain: DVKVTQSSRYLVKRTGEKVFLECVQDMDHENMFWYRQDPGLGLRLIYFSYDVKMKEKGDIPEGYSVSREKKERFSLILESASTNQTSMYLCASSKGTGWTGNTIYFGEGSWLTVV.